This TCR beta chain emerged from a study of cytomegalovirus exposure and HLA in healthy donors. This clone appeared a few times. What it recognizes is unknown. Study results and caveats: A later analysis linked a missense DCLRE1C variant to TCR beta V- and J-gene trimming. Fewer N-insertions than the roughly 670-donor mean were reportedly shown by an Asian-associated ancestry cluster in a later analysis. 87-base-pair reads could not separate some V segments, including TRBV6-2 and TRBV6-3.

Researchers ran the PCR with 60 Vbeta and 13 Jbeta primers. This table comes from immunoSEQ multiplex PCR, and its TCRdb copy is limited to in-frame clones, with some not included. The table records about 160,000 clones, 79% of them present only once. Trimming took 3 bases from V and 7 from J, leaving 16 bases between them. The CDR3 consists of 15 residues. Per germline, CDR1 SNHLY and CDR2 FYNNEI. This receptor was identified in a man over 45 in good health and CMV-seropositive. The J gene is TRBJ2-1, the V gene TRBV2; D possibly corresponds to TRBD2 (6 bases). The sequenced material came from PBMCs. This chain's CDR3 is CASSDPSLARNEQFF. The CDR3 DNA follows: TGTGCCAGCAGTGACCCCTCACTAGCCCGGAATGAGCAGTTCTTC. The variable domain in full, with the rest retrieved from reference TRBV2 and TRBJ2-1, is EPEVTQTPSHQVTQMGQEVILRCVPISNHLYFYWYRQILGQKVEFLVSFYNNEISEKSEIFDDQFSVERPDGSNFTLKIRSTKLEDSAMYFCASSDPSLARNEQFFGPGTRLTVL.